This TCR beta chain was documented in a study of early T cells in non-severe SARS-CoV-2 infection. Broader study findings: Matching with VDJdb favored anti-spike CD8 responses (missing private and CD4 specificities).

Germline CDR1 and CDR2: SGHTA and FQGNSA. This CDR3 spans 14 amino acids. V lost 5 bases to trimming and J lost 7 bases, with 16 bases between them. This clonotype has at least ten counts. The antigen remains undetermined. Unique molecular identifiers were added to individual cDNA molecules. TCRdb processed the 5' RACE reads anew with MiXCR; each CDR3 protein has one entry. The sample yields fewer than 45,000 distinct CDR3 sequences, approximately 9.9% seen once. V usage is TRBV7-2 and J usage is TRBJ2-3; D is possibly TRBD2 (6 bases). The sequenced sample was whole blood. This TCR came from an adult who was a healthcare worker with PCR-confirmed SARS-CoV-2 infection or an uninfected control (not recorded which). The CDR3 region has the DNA TGTGCCAGCAGCCCACCGACTAGTTGGAATACGCAGTATTTT. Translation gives CASSPPTSWNTQYF. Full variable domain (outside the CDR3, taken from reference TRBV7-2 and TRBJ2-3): GAGVSQSPSNKVTEKGKDVELRCDPISGHTALYWYRQSLGQGLEFLIYFQGNSAPDKSGLPSDRFSAERTGGSVSTLTIQRTQQEDSAVYLCASSPPTSWNTQYFGPGTRLTVL.